Below are 9 T cell receptor beta chains sequenced from a single sample in a study of blood T cell repertoires in COVID-19. Here immunoSEQ multiplex PCR was the method, and the copy in TCRdb shows in-frame clones only, minus some. The table records about 200,000 clones, around 95% of them present only once. The material sequenced was peripheral blood. All receptors derive from a young man with COVID-19, enrolled during active disease.

The chain joins TRBV9 to TRBJ2-5; 13 bases are shared with TRBD2. The CDR3 runs 17 residues. With V trimmed by 0 bases and J by 2 bases, 4 bases remained unmatched. The germline V gene has CDR1 SGDLS and CDR2 YYNGEE. The CDR3, as DNA: TGTGCCAGCAGCGTAGCCCCGACTAGCGGGGGGCAAGAGACCCAGTACTTC. Translated: CASSVAPTSGGQETQYF.

This clone was counted only a few times. The genes are TRBV6-5 and TRBJ1-2; 8 bases agree with TRBD1. Germline trimming cut 7 bases from V and 2 bases from J; bases unmatched to any gene: 6. Germline V gives CDR1 MNHEY, CDR2 SVGAGI. The CDR3 runs to 14 residues. CDR3 loop: CASNPTGENYGYTF. The CDR3 region has the DNA TGTGCCAGCAATCCGACAGGGGAGAACTATGGCTACACCTTC.

This clone was picked up one time. The chain joins TRBV7-3 to TRBJ1-1; maybe TRBD1 (6 bases). V dropped 7 bases and J dropped 0 bases, with 12 bases sitting between them. Looked up from germline, CDR1 is SGHTA and CDR2 is FQGTGA. This CDR3 comprises 14 residues. For the CDR3, the DNA is TGTGCCAGCACAACAGGGACCATGAACACTGAAGCTTTCTTT. It is translated as CASTTGTMNTEAFF.

This clone was observed a few times. The chain is built from TRBV4-2 and TRBJ1-6; tentatively, D is TRBD1 (6 bases). The CDR3 covers 16 residues. V lost 0 bases and J lost 7, with 13 bases in between. Germline V gene data show CDR1 as LGHNA and CDR2 as YNFKEQ. The CDR3 DNA reads TGTGCCAGCAGCCAAGAATCAGGGGCAGGGAATTCACCCCTCCACTTT. It translates to CASSQESGAGNSPLHF.

The chain uses TRBV6-1 and TRBJ2-7; 8 positions match TRBD1. CDR1 and CDR2 (germline): MNHNS, SASEGT. V lost 0 bases, J lost 3 bases, and 13 bases stayed unmatched. The CDR3 is made up of 18 amino acids. CDR3 nucleotides: TGTGCCAGCAGTGAAGCCGCACGTCAGGGGGCGAGATACTACGAGCAGTACTTC. Its protein product is CASSEAARQGARYYEQYF.

The J gene is TRBJ1-5, the V gene TRBV9; 7 bases match TRBD1. Germline V CDR1 and CDR2: SGDLS, YYNGEE. Germline trimming cut 0 bases from V and 6 bases from J; bases unmatched to any gene: 0. There are 13 residues in the CDR3. CDR3 bases: TGTGCCAGCAGCGTAGCAGGGGGTCAGCCCCAGCATTTT. This codes for CASSVAGGQPQHF.

This sequence joins TRBV10-3 and TRBJ2-7; a possible D gene is TRBD1 (6 bases). The germline V and J ends were trimmed by 6 bases and 5 bases, with 20 bases remaining between them. CDR1 and CDR2 (germline): ENHRY, SYGVKD. The CDR3 extends over 15 amino acids. The CDR3 nucleotides read TGTGCCATCAGCCCGGGACAAGGGCCTCCAAACGAGCAGTACTTC. Its translation is CAISPGQGPPNEQYF.

The chain is built from TRBV30 and TRBJ1-1; a possible D gene is TRBD1 (5 bases). Germline-derived CDR1 and CDR2 are GTSNPN and SVGIG (reference sequence). This CDR3 spans 13 amino acids. V was shortened by 1 base and J by 1 base, with 7 bases between the two germline ends. The CDR3 nucleotides are TGTGCCTGGAGTGGGGGCCGGAACACTGAAGCTTTCTTT. This encodes CAWSGGRNTEAFF. Full variable domain (remainder filled in from reference TRBV30 and TRBJ1-1): SQTIHQWPATLVQPVGSPLSLECTVEGTSNPNLYWYRQAAGRGLQLLFYSVGIGQISSEVPQNLSASRPQDRQFILSSKKLLLSDSGFYLCAWSGGRNTEAFFGQGTRLTVV.

This chain links TRBV7-9 with TRBJ2-4; TRBD1 matches 10 bases. Germline V gene lookup returns CDR1 SEHNR and CDR2 FQNEAQ (reference sequence). This CDR3 region has 15 residues. With V trimmed by 9 bases and J by 3 bases, 8 bases remained unmatched. CDR3 DNA: TGTGCCAGGGACGACAGGGGGCTTGGCAAAAACATTCAGTACTTC. Its translation is CARDDRGLGKNIQYF.